The 21 T cell receptor beta chains given below trace back to one sample, sequenced in a study of cytomegalovirus exposure and HLA in healthy donors. PCR was performed using 60 Vbeta and 13 Jbeta primers. The data were produced by immunoSEQ multiplex PCR, yet TCRdb's version contains in-frame clones alone and is incomplete. The sample has approximately 72,000 clones; 60% to 75% are singletons. The material sequenced was PBMCs. These receptors were collected from a man between 35 and 55 years old in good health and CMV-seropositive.

This clone was detected a few times. This chain links TRBV5-6 with TRBJ1-4, with a tentative D call TRBD1 (5 bases). The CDR3 has 15 residues. V lost 1 base and J 2 bases, leaving 9 bases between the germline ends. Germline CDR1 is SGHDT and CDR2 is YYEEEE. CDR3 residues: CASSLRGGTNEKLFF. As DNA, the CDR3 is TGTGCCAGCAGCTTGAGGGGTGGCACTAATGAAAAACTGTTTTTT.

This chain joins TRBV4-2 and TRBJ1-4; TRBD1 is a possible D gene (5 bases). This CDR3 contains 12 residues. Germline CDR1 is LGHNA and CDR2 is YNFKEQ. Trimming cost V 2 bases and J 14 bases, with 12 bases left between them. The CDR3 region has the DNA TGTGCCAGCAGCCAACTAGGGGAAGTGCTGTTTTTT. This sequence encodes CASSQLGEVLFF.

The CDR3 DNA sequence: TGTGCCAGCAGCTTCCAGGGTTCTAATGAAAAACTGTTTTTT. This codes for CASSFQGSNEKLFF. This chain uses TRBV11-2 with TRBJ1-4; possibly TRBD1 for D (5 bases). The V and J ends lost 3 bases and 3 bases respectively, with 8 bases between them. Germline CDR1 and CDR2: SGHAT and FQNNGV. The CDR3 totals 14 residues.

The chain is built from TRBV5-1 and TRBJ2-3, with 11 bases aligning to TRBD2. The CDR3 consists of 14 residues. Germline V gene data show CDR1 as SGHRS and CDR2 as YFSETQ. V was clipped by 0 bases and J by 6 bases; unmatched bases: 0. The CDR3 spells CASSLGLAGDTQYF. In DNA, the CDR3 is TGCGCCAGCAGCTTGGGACTAGCGGGGGATACGCAGTATTTT.

Only a few counts were recorded for this clone. The rearrangement uses TRBV27 and TRBJ1-4; weak D call: TRBD1 (6 bases). There are 14 residues in the CDR3. Trimming removed 6 bases from V and 4 bases from J, with 12 bases in between. The germline CDR1 and CDR2 sequences are MNHEY and SMNVEV (reference sequence). This chain's CDR3 is CASRGTRGNEKLFF. CDR3 DNA: TGTGCCAGCAGAGGGACCAGGGGTAATGAAAAACTGTTTTTT.

CDR3 amino acids: CSVEVQGGTEAFF. CDR3 nucleotide sequence: TGCAGCGTTGAGGTTCAGGGAGGCACTGAAGCTTTCTTT. This chain uses TRBV29-1 with TRBJ1-1; TRBD1 might be the D (5 bases). The CDR3 has 13 amino acids. Germline CDR1 reads SQVTM; CDR2 reads ANQGSEA. The ends were cut back, 3 bases at V and 4 bases at J, with 12 bases in the middle.

The genes are TRBV16 and TRBJ2-7; no clear D. The CDR3 runs 13 residues. V was clipped by 1 base and J by 4 bases, with 8 bases between them. Germline V gene lookup returns CDR1 KGHSY and CDR2 FQNENV. The CDR3: CASSQFQEYEQYF. CDR3 bases: TGTGCCAGCAGCCAATTCCAAGAGTACGAGCAGTACTTC.

This chain links TRBV2 with TRBJ1-3, with D hard to call. CDR1 is SNHLY, CDR2 FYNNEI, per germline. The CDR3 is 14 residues long. V lost 6 bases, J lost 4 bases, and 13 bases lay in between. This CDR3 reads CASRVEHQGNTIYF. CDR3 coding DNA: TGTGCCAGCAGGGTCGAACACCAAGGAAACACCATATATTTT.

This clone was picked up a small number of times. The chain links TRBV29-1 to TRBJ1-1; tentative D call: TRBD1 (5 bases). The CDR3 is 12 amino acids. CDR1 and CDR2 from the germline V gene are SQVTM and ANQGSEA. Trimming cost V 5 bases and J 0 bases, with 7 bases left between them. The CDR3 sequence: CSVRQMNTEAFF. CDR3 DNA sequence: TGCAGCGTTAGACAGATGAACACTGAAGCTTTCTTT. Full variable domain (missing parts from reference TRBV29-1 and TRBJ1-1): SAVISQKPSRDICQRGTSLTIQCQVDSQVTMMFWYRQQPGQSLTLIATANQGSEATYESGFVIDKFPISRPNLTFSTLTVSNMSPEDSSIYLCSVRQMNTEAFFGQGTRLTVV.

This clone turned up a few times. The genes are TRBV19 and TRBJ1-3; tentatively, D is TRBD1 (5 bases). V was cut by 5 bases and J by 7 bases, with 24 bases left in between. CDR3 length equals 17 residues. Germline V gene data show CDR1 as LNHDA and CDR2 as SQIVND (reference sequence). CDR3 amino acids: CASSHGGTRLQWNTIYF. CDR3 in DNA: TGTGCCAGTAGTCACGGCGGGACCAGACTCCAGTGGAACACCATATATTTT.

This clone was recorded a few times. The chain combines TRBV5-3 with TRBJ1-6; TRBD1 agrees at 7 bases. TRBV5-3 counts as an open reading frame of uncertain function. The CDR3 totals 17 residues. Trimming removed 4 bases from V and 5 bases from J; junction bases left unmatched: 12. The CDR3 DNA reads as TGTGCCAGAAGCCGAGACTTAAGGGGGCGAAATAATTCACCCCTCCACTTT. It yields the protein CARSRDLRGRNNSPLHF.

CDR3 amino acids: CASSVLSGGAETQYF. Written as DNA, the CDR3 is TGTGCCAGCAGCGTACTTAGCGGGGGGGCGGAGACCCAGTACTTC. The chain has TRBV9 and TRBJ2-5; 11 nucleotides match TRBD2. Germline V gene data show CDR1 as SGDLS and CDR2 as YYNGEE. The CDR3 length is 15 residues. V was clipped by 1 base and J by 5 bases; unmatched bases: 4. The whole variable domain, filled in from reference TRBV9 and TRBJ2-5, reads DSGVTQTPKHLITATGQRVTLRCSPRSGDLSVYWYQQSLDQGLQFLIQYYNGEERAKGNILERFSAQQFPDLHSELNLSSLELGDSALYFCASSVLSGGAETQYFGPGTRLLVL.

The rearrangement uses TRBV10-2 and TRBJ2-7; 9 nucleotides line up with TRBD2. Losses at the gene ends were 6 bases for V and 2 bases for J; bases not matched to a gene: 11. CDR1 is WSHSY and CDR2 is SAAADI in the germline V gene. The CDR3 loop spans 16 amino acids. CDR3 region: CASRGGSSGATYEQYF. CDR3 bases: TGCGCCAGCAGGGGGGGGTCTAGCGGGGCGACCTACGAGCAGTACTTC.

The chain joins TRBV30 to TRBJ2-6; 7 bases fit TRBD1. The junction had 5 bases not matched to a gene; V was cut back by 0 bases and J by 0 bases. The CDR3 is 17 amino acids. Germline V gene data show CDR1 as GTSNPN and CDR2 as SVGIG (reference sequence). Here the CDR3 reads CAWSVKGAASGANVLTF. As DNA, the CDR3 is TGTGCCTGGAGTGTAAAGGGGGCTGCCTCTGGGGCCAACGTCCTGACTTTC.

In its sample, this clone was seen a few times. The rearrangement links TRBV5-1 to TRBJ1-5; D is possibly TRBD1 (5 bases). With 4 bases removed from V and 8 bases from J, the gap between germline ends came to 19 bases. This CDR3 spans 15 amino acids. Per the germline V gene, CDR1 is SGHRS and CDR2 is YFSETQ. The CDR3 sequence is CASSPSTGGSEPQHF. For the CDR3, the DNA is TGCGCCAGCAGCCCCAGCACGGGGGGGTCGGAGCCCCAGCATTTT.

This rearrangement joins TRBV7-8 to TRBJ2-2, with D hard to call. Trimming took off 5 bases at V and 1 base at J, with 8 bases between the two ends. This CDR3 contains 14 residues. The V gene's germline CDR1 is SGHVS and CDR2 FQNEAQ. Here the CDR3 DNA reads TGTGCCAGCAGCGTACAGAGGAACACCGGGGAGCTGTTTTTT. Translating it yields CASSVQRNTGELFF. Full variable domain (missing parts from reference TRBV7-8 and TRBJ2-2): GAGVSQSPRYKVAKRGQDVALRCDPISGHVSLFWYQQALGQGPEFLTYFQNEAQLDKSGLPSDRFFAERPEGSVSTLKIQRTQQEDSAVYLCASSVQRNTGELFFGEGSRLTVL.

This clone was found a few times. The chain uses TRBV5-4 and TRBJ2-2; D possibly corresponds to TRBD2 (6 bases). Trimming took off 0 bases at V and 6 bases at J, with 12 bases between the two ends. Germline V lookup: CDR1 SGHNT, CDR2 YYREEE (reference sequence). The CDR3 is 15 residues long. CDR3 DNA: TGTGCCAGCAGCTTGGCGTCCGGGGGTCCCGGGGAGCTGTTTTTT. The encoded protein is CASSLASGGPGELFF.

The rearrangement links TRBV2 to TRBJ1-2; perhaps TRBD1 as D (5 bases). CDR1 and CDR2 from the germline V gene are SNHLY and FYNNEI. This CDR3 has 13 residues. The V and J ends lost 7 bases and 6 bases respectively, with 15 bases between them. CDR3 amino acids: CASIPTDGHGYTF. CDR3 bases: TGTGCCAGCATACCGACAGACGGCCATGGCTACACCTTC.

As for this clone: Relative to the germline gene, one junction end is altered; a read error may explain this. The genes are TRBV7-9 and TRBJ1-5, with 7 bases aligning to TRBD1. This CDR3 has 15 residues. In germline, CDR1 is SEHNR, CDR2 FQNEAQ (reference sequence). In nucleotides, the CDR3 is TGTTCCAGCAGCCGGACAGGAGTTAGCAATCAGCCCCAGCATTTT. It codes for CSSSRTGVSNQPQHF.

This clone was seen only a few times. The rearrangement uses TRBV4-3 and TRBJ2-3; D uncertain. The CDR3 is 17 residues long. Trimming removed 4 bases from V and 0 bases from J, with 17 bases in between. Germline V gene data show CDR1 as LGHNA and CDR2 as YSLEER. In nucleotides, the CDR3 is TGCGCCAGCAGCCCCAGCTCGGTTGGAGCTAGCACAGATACGCAGTATTTT. Translated, it gives CASSPSSVGASTDTQYF.

V usage is TRBV30 and J usage is TRBJ2-2, with 7 bases lining up with TRBD1. The J segment lost 5 bases and the V segment lost 4 bases, leaving 10 bases of the junction unmatched. CDR1 is GTSNPN and CDR2 is SVGIG in the germline V gene (reference sequence). CDR3 size: 15 residues. CDR3 in amino acids: CAWTTTGRRTGELFF. The CDR3 DNA reads as TGTGCCTGGACCACGACAGGGCGGCGGACCGGGGAGCTGTTTTTT. Combining the CDR3 with reference TRBV30 and TRBJ2-2 gives the whole variable domain SQTIHQWPATLVQPVGSPLSLECTVEGTSNPNLYWYRQAAGRGLQLLFYSVGIGQISSEVPQNLSASRPQDRQFILSSKKLLLSDSGFYLCAWTTTGRRTGELFFGEGSRLTVL.